Listed here is a single T cell receptor beta chain. In assigning cohorts, the study relied on participant-reported clinical history. Each recovered donor of Cohort 3 presented with two negative PCRs, clearance, or symptom resolution. The data derive from a study of blood T cell repertoires in COVID-19. Across the study: Material from acute and convalescent COVID-19 was sourced from the United States, Italy and Spain.

Data came from immunoSEQ multiplex PCR; TCRdb stores just in-frame clones and leaves some out. The data show roughly 400,000 clones, nearly 90% seen once. The CDR3 is 15 amino acids. Trimming cost V 3 bases and J 5 bases; bases outside gene matches: 8. In germline, CDR1 is MGHRA, CDR2 YSYEKL. Sample: PBMCs or T cells enriched from blood (not recorded which). V and J are TRBV4-1 and TRBJ1-1, with 8 bases matching TRBD1. This receptor was identified in a woman in her 30s who had recovered from COVID-19. Here the CDR3 DNA reads TGCGCCAGCAGCCACGGACAGGGTGGGGGTACTGAAGCTTTCTTT. Encoded protein: CASSHGQGGGTEAFF.